Included here is one TCR beta chain sequence, with context. What it recognizes is unknown. Germline CDR1 reads SGHTA; CDR2 reads FQGTGA. The CDR3 consists of 16 residues. Trimming cost V 4 bases and J 0 bases, with 13 bases left between them. The record originates from a study of T cells in localized non-small cell lung cancer. Using immunoSEQ multiplex PCR, the repertoire was profiled, and TCRdb retains in-frame clones only, with some absent. The data hold about 31,000 clones, with roughly nine tenths observed a single time. Study results and limitations: Maximal T cell clonality occurred in uninvolved adjacent lung, with tumor ranking below it.

The receptor was isolated from a woman aged 40-69 years with stage I lung adenocarcinoma. The rearrangement links TRBV7-3 to TRBJ2-1; no clear D gene. The input for sequencing was peripheral blood, taken before any cancer treatment. Written as DNA, the CDR3 is TGTGCCAGCAGCTCCCTAGATGGGGACTCCTACAATGAGCAGTTCTTC. Protein: CASSSLDGDSYNEQFF.